These 21 T cell receptor beta chains came from one sample sequenced in a study of T cell clones after liver transplantation (dated by TCRdb to about 2019). Library preparation employed the immunoSEQ multiplex PCR assay. TCRdb mirrors the immuneACCESS table, restricted to in-frame sequences. Some clones are absent from its copies; in checked studies, under half trace to an unresolved V gene, and the reason for the others is unknown. Here the sample has 50,000 to 60,000 clones; around two thirds occur a single time. The ten largest clones represent approximately 2.6% of the sample. Specimen: CD4+ T cells from blood, collected at the roughly 16-month timepoint. The origin of the receptors is a human patient who received a liver transplant. Donor T cells from the graft may be present among the T cells after a transplant.

There are many counts of this clone. The chain uses TRBV7-8 and TRBJ1-6, with D possibly TRBD1 on 5 matching bases. CDR1 is SGHVS, CDR2 FQNEAQ, per germline. Trimming left V 4 bases short and J 9 bases short, with 16 bases between. The CDR3 spans 15 residues. The CDR3 protein is CASSSAPGTGSPLHF. DNA of the CDR3: TGTGCCAGCAGCTCAGCCCCAGGGACGGGTTCACCCCTCCACTTT.

The chain uses TRBV19 and TRBJ1-2; D ambiguous. The CDR3 has 16 residues. The V gene lost 7 bases and the J gene lost 0 bases, with 18 bases spanning the gap. Germline CDR1 and CDR2: LNHDA and SQIVND (reference sequence). The CDR3 bases are TGTGCCAGTACCCAACACGGAGGGAACACTAACTATGGCTACACCTTC. This gives the protein CASTQHGGNTNYGYTF.

The chain employs TRBV5-1 and TRBJ2-7, with unresolved D. Germline lookup yields CDR1 SGHRS and CDR2 YFSETQ. The CDR3 consists of 16 residues. Deletions cut 7 bases from V and 0 bases from J, with 20 bases between. The CDR3 here is CASRVAGGLSSYEQYF. The DNA of the CDR3 is TGCGCCAGCCGGGTGGCAGGCGGCTTGAGCTCCTACGAGCAGTACTTC. The whole variable domain, filled in from reference TRBV5-1 and TRBJ2-7, reads KAGVTQTPRYLIKTRGQQVTLSCSPISGHRSVSWYQQTPGQGLQFLFEYFSETQRNKGNFPGRFSGRQFSNSRSEMNVSTLELGDSALYLCASRVAGGLSSYEQYFGPGTRLTVT.

The chain has TRBV9 and TRBJ2-2; TRBD1 might be the D (7 bases). Germline V lookup: CDR1 SGDLS, CDR2 YYNGEE. The germline V and J ends were trimmed by 0 bases and 4 bases, with 13 bases remaining between them. The CDR3 runs 16 residues. The CDR3 DNA sequence: TGTGCCAGCAGCGTAGTGCCAGGGGGAGGCACCGGGGAGCTGTTTTTT. It is translated as CASSVVPGGGTGELFF.

The chain couples TRBV28 to TRBJ2-4; a possible D gene is TRBD1 (6 bases). CDR3 size: 16 residues. Trimming left V 6 bases short and J 6 bases short, with 21 bases between. The germline V gene has CDR1 MDHEN and CDR2 SYDVKM. In nucleotides, the CDR3 is TGTGCCAGCAGAACTTCGTCAGGGGAGAGGAGAAACATTCAGTACTTC. It yields the protein CASRTSSGERRNIQYF.

The J gene is TRBJ1-2, the V gene TRBV19; weak D call: TRBD1 (5 bases). Germline CDR1 is LNHDA and CDR2 is SQIVND (reference sequence). The CDR3 contains 16 residues. The germline V and J ends were trimmed by 5 bases and 3 bases, with 19 bases remaining between them. The chain's CDR3 is CASSQFSQATDYGYTF. The DNA of the CDR3 is TGTGCCAGTAGTCAATTCTCCCAAGCGACAGACTATGGCTACACCTTC.

The CDR3 bases are TGTGCCAGCAGTTTATCGGGACTACCCACAGATACGCAGTATTTT. Translated: CASSLSGLPTDTQYF. The V gene is TRBV27, the J gene TRBJ2-3, with 7 bases fitting TRBD2. J gave up 2 bases and V 0 bases, and 2 bases lay outside the gene matches. Germline-derived CDR1 and CDR2 are MNHEY and SMNVEV (reference sequence). The CDR3 extends over 15 amino acids.

This clone was counted only a few times. This chain uses TRBV5-8 with TRBJ2-2; D is possibly TRBD1 (6 bases). The CDR3 is 16 amino acids. Germline V gene sequence: CDR1 SGHTS, CDR2 YDEGEE. V lost 4 bases and J 5 bases, leaving 18 bases between the germline ends. The CDR3 spells CASSKNDRSGTGELFF. In DNA, the CDR3 is TGTGCCAGCAGCAAGAACGACAGGTCAGGAACCGGGGAGCTGTTTTTT.

This chain connects TRBV25-1 to TRBJ2-2, with D uncertain. The CDR3 is made up of 16 amino acids. V was shortened by 0 bases and J by 4 bases, with 12 bases between the two germline ends. The germline V gene encodes CDR1 MGHDK and CDR2 SYGVNS. The CDR3 reads CASSEYIGPGTGELFF. CDR3 DNA sequence: TGTGCCAGCAGTGAATACATAGGCCCAGGCACCGGGGAGCTGTTTTTT.

The J gene is TRBJ2-3, the V gene TRBV15; possible D gene TRBD2, 5 bases. Germline V gives CDR1 LNHNV, CDR2 YYDKDF (reference sequence). V was cut by 0 bases and J by 4 bases, with 8 bases left in between. This CDR3 spans 14 amino acids. The CDR3 reads CATSRDRSADTQYF. The DNA of the CDR3 is TGTGCCACCAGCAGAGATCGTAGCGCAGATACGCAGTATTTT.

The chain combines TRBV4-2 with TRBJ1-3; D gene uncertain. Trimming stripped 1 base from V and 7 bases from J, with 14 bases between. Per the germline V gene, CDR1 is LGHNA and CDR2 is YNFKEQ. This CDR3 comprises 15 residues. As DNA, the CDR3 is TGTGCCAGCAGCCAAGGAACAGATGAGTGGAACACCATATATTTT. Encoded protein: CASSQGTDEWNTIYF.

The chain couples TRBV6-1 to TRBJ1-5, with a tentative D call TRBD1 (5 bases). Germline CDR1 MNHNS, CDR2 SASEGT. There are 17 residues in the CDR3. Trimming took off 3 bases at V and 0 bases at J, with 15 bases between the two ends. The CDR3 is CASSERDGFYSNQPQHF. CDR3 sequence (DNA): TGTGCCAGCAGTGAGAGGGACGGATTTTATAGCAATCAGCCCCAGCATTTT.

This clone appeared a few times. The genes are TRBV18 and TRBJ2-7; the D is unclear. CDR1 and CDR2 (germline): KGHSH, LQKENI. V lost 6 bases and J lost 0, with 6 bases in between. The CDR3 is made up of 12 amino acids. The CDR3 sequence: CASSSSSYEQYF. CDR3 nucleotide sequence: TGTGCCAGCTCGTCGAGCTCCTACGAGCAGTACTTC.

The rearrangement joins TRBV19 to TRBJ1-3; 7 positions agree with TRBD1. V lost 5 bases and J lost 0; bases outside the gene matches: 4. Germline CDR1 reads LNHDA; CDR2 reads SQIVND (reference sequence). The CDR3 length is 15 residues. In DNA, the CDR3 is TGTGCCAGTAGTGCATACAGGGGCTCTGGAAACACCATATATTTT. Its protein product is CASSAYRGSGNTIYF.

J is TRBJ2-1 and V is TRBV5-1; 10 bases fit TRBD2. The J segment lost 3 bases and the V segment lost 6 bases, leaving 9 bases of the junction unmatched. CDR3 length: 16 amino acids. Germline lookup yields CDR1 SGHRS and CDR2 YFSETQ. The CDR3 sequence is CASTASGGFLYNEQFF. CDR3 nucleotides: TGCGCCAGCACGGCTAGCGGGGGTTTCCTCTACAATGAGCAGTTCTTC.

The chain couples TRBV12-5 to TRBJ2-7; D unclear. CDR1 is LGHNT and CDR2 is FRNRAP in the germline V gene. V lost 4 bases and J lost 9, with 13 bases in between. The CDR3 sequence is 12 residues long. Written as DNA, the CDR3 is TGTGCTAGTGGTTGGTACCCGGTTAGGCAGTACGTC. It specifies CASGWYPVRQYV.

The V and J genes are TRBV6-6 and TRBJ2-1; 9 positions agree with TRBD2. Unmatched junction bases numbered 8, after V lost 4 bases and J lost 7 bases. In germline, CDR1 is MNHNY, CDR2 SVGAGI (reference sequence). The CDR3 is 15 amino acids. CDR3 loop: CASSSRTSDRNEQFF. Written as DNA, the CDR3 is TGTGCCAGCAGTTCCCGGACTAGCGATAGGAATGAGCAGTTCTTC.

The chain recombines TRBV30 with TRBJ1-2, with D tentatively TRBD1 (6 bases). The ends were cut back, 6 bases at V and 2 bases at J, with 7 bases in the middle. The CDR3 consists of 11 residues. Germline loops: CDR1 GTSNPN, CDR2 SVGIG (reference sequence). DNA of the CDR3: TGTGCCTGCCAGGGGAACTATGGCTACACCTTC. Protein sequence: CACQGNYGYTF.

The J gene is TRBJ1-2, the V gene TRBV5-1, with a weak D call TRBD1 (5 bases). Germline V gene data show CDR1 as SGHRS and CDR2 as YFSETQ. V was cut by 0 bases and J by 4 bases, with 7 bases left in between. This CDR3 has 13 amino acids. CDR3 bases: TGCGCCAGCAGCTTGGACAGGTTCTATGGCTACACCTTC. It encodes CASSLDRFYGYTF.

The J gene is TRBJ2-3, the V gene TRBV29-1; D remains ambiguous. CDR1 SQVTM and CDR2 ANQGSEA come from the germline V gene. This CDR3 is 12 amino acids long. Trimming took off 2 bases at V and 5 bases at J, with 8 bases between the two ends. The CDR3 reads CSVEPGGDTQYF. In DNA form, the CDR3 reads TGCAGCGTTGAACCGGGCGGAGATACGCAGTATTTT.

The chain uses TRBV6-1 and TRBJ2-2; unclear D gene. The CDR3 covers 12 residues. CDR1 is MNHNS and CDR2 is SASEGT in the germline V gene. V lost 2 bases and J lost 6, with 4 bases in between. The CDR3 DNA reads TGTGCCAGCAGTGAACGGGCCGGGGAGCTGTTTTTT. This sequence encodes CASSERAGELFF.